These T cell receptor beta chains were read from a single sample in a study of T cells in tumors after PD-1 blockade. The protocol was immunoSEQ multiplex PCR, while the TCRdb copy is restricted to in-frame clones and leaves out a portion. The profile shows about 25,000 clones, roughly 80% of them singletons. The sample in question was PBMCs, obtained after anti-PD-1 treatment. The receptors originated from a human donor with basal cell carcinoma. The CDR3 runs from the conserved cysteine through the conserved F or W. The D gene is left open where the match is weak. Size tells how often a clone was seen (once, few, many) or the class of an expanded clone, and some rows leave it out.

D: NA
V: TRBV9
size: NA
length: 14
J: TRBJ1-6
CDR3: CASSVELTDSPLHF
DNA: TGTGCCAGCAGCGTAGAGTTGACGGATTCACCCCTCCACTTT

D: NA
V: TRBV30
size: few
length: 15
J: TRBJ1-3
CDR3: CAWSRFQGGRNTIYF
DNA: TGTGCCTGGAGTAGATTCCAGGGAGGGCGAAACACCATATATTTT

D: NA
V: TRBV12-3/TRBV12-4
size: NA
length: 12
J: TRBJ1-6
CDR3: CASSFPGTPLHF
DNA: TGTGCCAGCAGTTTTCCGGGGACACCCCTCCACTTT

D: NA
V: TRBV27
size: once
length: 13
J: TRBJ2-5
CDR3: CASSFYDQETQYF
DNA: TGTGCCAGCAGTTTCTACGACCAAGAGACCCAGTACTTC

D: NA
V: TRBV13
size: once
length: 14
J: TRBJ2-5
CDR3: CASSFPGGEETQYF
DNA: TGTGCCAGCAGCTTTCCCGGGGGCGAGGAGACCCAGTACTTC

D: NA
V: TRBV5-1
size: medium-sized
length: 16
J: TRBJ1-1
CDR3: CASSLEGGAAGTEAFF
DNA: TGCGCCAGCAGCTTGGAGGGAGGGGCTGCGGGCACTGAAGCTTTCTTT

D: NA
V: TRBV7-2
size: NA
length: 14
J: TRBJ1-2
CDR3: CASGSTGGGGGYTF
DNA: TGTGCCAGCGGATCCACGGGGGGAGGAGGTGGCTACACCTTC

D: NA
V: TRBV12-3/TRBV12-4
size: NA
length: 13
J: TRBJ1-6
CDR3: CASSKAQNSPLHF
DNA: TGTGCCAGCAGCAAGGCCCAAAATTCACCCCTCCACTTT

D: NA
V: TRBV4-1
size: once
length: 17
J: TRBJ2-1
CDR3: CASSQKRSLDSYNEQFF
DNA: TGCGCCAGCAGCCAAAAGAGGTCTTTAGACAGCTACAATGAGCAGTTCTTC

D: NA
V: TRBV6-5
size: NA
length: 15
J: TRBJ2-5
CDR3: CASRIYQGNEETQYF
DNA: TGTGCCAGCAGAATTTACCAGGGTAACGAAGAGACCCAGTACTTC

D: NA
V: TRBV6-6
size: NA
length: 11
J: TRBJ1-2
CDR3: CASWGRYGYTF
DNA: TGTGCCAGCTGGGGGCGGTATGGCTACACCTTC

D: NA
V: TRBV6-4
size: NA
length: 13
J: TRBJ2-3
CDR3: CASSDQATDTQYF
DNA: TGTGCCAGCAGTGACCAAGCCACAGATACGCAGTATTTT

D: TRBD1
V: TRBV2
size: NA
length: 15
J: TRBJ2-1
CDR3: CASTRQGAPRNEQFF
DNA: TGTGCCAGCACCAGACAGGGGGCTCCTAGGAATGAGCAGTTCTTC

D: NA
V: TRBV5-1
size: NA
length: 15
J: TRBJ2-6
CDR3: CASSLAWAGANALTF
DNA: TGCGCCAGCAGCTTGGCCTGGGCGGGGGCCAACGCCCTGACTTTC

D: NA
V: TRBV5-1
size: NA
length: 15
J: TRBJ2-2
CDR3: CASSLIEGNTGELFF
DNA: TGCGCCAGCAGCTTGATCGAGGGAAACACCGGGGAGCTGTTTTTT

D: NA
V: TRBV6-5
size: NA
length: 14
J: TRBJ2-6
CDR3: CASSFQLWANVLTF
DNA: TGTGCCAGCAGTTTTCAGTTATGGGCCAACGTCCTGACTTTC

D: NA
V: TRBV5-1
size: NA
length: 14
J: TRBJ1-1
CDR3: CASSLALMNTEAFF
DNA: TGCGCCAGCAGCTTGGCCCTGATGAACACTGAAGCTTTCTTT

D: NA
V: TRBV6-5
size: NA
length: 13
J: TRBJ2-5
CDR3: CASSRGLGETQYF
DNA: TGTGCCAGCAGCCGGGGACTTGGAGAGACCCAGTACTTC

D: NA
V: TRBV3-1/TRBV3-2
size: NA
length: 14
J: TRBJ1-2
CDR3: CASSYRASNYGYTF
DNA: TGTGCCAGCAGCTACAGGGCATCTAACTATGGCTACACCTTC

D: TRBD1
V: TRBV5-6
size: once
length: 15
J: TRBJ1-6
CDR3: CASSVQGAGGSPLHF
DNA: TGTGCCAGCAGCGTTCAGGGGGCTGGAGGTTCACCCCTCCACTTT

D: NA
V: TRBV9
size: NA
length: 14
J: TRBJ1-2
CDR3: CASSPRLGYDGYTF
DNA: TGTGCCAGCAGCCCCCGCCTTGGGTATGATGGCTACACCTTC

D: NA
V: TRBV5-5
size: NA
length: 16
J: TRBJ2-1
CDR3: CASSLEGGTSYNEQFF
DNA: TGTGCCAGCAGCTTGGAGGGGGGGACCTCCTACAATGAGCAGTTCTTC

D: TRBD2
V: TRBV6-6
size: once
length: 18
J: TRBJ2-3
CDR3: CASSREWASGGSTDTQYF
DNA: TGTGCCAGCAGCCGAGAGTGGGCTAGCGGGGGGTCCACAGATACGCAGTATTTT

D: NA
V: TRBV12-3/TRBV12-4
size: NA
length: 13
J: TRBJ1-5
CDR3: CASSFVGEQPQHF
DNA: TGTGCCAGCAGTTTCGTTGGGGAACAGCCCCAGCATTTT

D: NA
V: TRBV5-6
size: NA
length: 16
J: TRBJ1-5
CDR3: CASSFHNVGGNQPQHF
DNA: TGTGCCAGCAGCTTCCACAACGTAGGGGGCAATCAGCCCCAGCATTTT

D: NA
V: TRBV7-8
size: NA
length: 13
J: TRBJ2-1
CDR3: CASSHPGSNEQFF
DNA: TGTGCCAGCAGCCACCCAGGGTCTAATGAGCAGTTCTTC

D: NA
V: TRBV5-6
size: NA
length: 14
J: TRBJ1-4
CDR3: CASSRVGVEEKLFF
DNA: TGTGCCAGCAGCCGGGTGGGGGTTGAGGAAAAACTGTTTTTT

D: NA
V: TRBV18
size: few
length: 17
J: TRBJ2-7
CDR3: CASSPLAGSGLSYEQYF
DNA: TGTGCCAGCTCACCACTGGCCGGATCGGGGCTTTCGTACGAGCAGTACTTC

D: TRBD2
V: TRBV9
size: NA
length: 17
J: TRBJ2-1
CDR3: CASSPPSASGGPNEQFF
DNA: TGTGCCAGCAGCCCCCCCTCGGCTAGCGGGGGACCCAATGAGCAGTTCTTC

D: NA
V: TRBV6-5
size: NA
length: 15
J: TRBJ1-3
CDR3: CASSPSRYSGNTIYF
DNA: TGTGCCAGCAGTCCTTCTCGATACTCTGGAAACACCATATATTTT

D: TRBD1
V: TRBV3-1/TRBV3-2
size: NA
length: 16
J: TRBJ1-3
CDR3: CASSQDQGAGGNTIYF
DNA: TGTGCCAGCAGCCAAGACCAGGGGGCAGGAGGAAACACCATATATTTT

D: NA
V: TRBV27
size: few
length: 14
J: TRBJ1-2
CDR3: CASSLQYSNYGYTF
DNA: TGTGCCAGCAGTCTACAATACAGTAACTATGGCTACACCTTC

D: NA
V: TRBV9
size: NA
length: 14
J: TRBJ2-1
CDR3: CASSPRTADNEQFF
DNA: TGTGCCAGCAGCCCAAGGACAGCCGACAATGAGCAGTTCTTC

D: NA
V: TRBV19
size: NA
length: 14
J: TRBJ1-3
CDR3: CASSTRTVGNTIYF
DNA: TGTGCCAGTAGTACCCGGACGGTGGGAAACACCATATATTTT

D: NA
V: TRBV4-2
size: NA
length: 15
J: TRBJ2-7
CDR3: CASSQDSGGGNEQYF
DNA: TGTGCCAGCAGCCAAGATTCGGGGGGCGGCAACGAGCAGTACTTC

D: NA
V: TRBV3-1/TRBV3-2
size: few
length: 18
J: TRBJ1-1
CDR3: CASSQDLGFQSENTEAFF
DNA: TGTGCCAGCAGCCAAGATCTCGGGTTCCAGTCCGAGAACACTGAAGCTTTCTTT

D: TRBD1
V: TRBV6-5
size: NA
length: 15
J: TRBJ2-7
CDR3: CASSYSGTGSEEQYF
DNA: TGTGCCAGCAGTTACTCGGGGACAGGGTCGGAAGAGCAGTACTTC

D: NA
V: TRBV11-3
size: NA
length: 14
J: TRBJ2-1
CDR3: CASSVGWEPNEQFF
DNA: TGTGCCAGCAGCGTAGGTTGGGAGCCCAATGAGCAGTTCTTC

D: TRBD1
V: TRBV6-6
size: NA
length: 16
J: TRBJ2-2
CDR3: CASSAPDREGTGELFF
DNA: TGTGCCAGCAGTGCTCCTGACAGGGAAGGCACCGGGGAGCTGTTTTTT

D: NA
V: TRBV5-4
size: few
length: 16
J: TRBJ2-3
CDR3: CASSLYVDSSTDTQYF
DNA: TGTGCCAGCAGCTTGTACGTGGACTCTAGCACAGATACGCAGTATTTT

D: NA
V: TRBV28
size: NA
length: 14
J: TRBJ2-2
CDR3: CASSLRPRTGELFF
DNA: TGTGCCAGCAGTTTGCGGCCAAGGACCGGGGAGCTGTTTTTT

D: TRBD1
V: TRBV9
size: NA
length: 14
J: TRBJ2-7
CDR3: CASSARQGSYEQYF
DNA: TGTGCCAGCAGCGCCCGACAGGGATCGTACGAGCAGTACTTC

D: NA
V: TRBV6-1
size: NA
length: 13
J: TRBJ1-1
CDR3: CASSEVKGVEAFF
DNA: TGTGCCAGCAGTGAAGTAAAGGGGGTAGAAGCTTTCTTT